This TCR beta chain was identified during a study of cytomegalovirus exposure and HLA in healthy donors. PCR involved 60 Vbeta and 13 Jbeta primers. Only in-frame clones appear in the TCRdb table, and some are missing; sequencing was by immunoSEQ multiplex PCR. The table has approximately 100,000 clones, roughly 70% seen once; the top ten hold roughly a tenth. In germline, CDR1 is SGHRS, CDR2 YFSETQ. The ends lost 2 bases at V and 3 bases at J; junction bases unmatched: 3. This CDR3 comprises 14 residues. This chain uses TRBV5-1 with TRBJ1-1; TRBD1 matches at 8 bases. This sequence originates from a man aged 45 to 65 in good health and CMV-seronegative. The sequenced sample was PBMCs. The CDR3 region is CASSFQGADTEAFF. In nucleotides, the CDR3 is TGCGCCAGCAGCTTCCAGGGGGCAGACACTGAAGCTTTCTTT.